This passage covers 28 T cell receptor beta chains from one sample sequenced in a study of blood T cell repertoires in COVID-19. Profiled with immunoSEQ multiplex PCR; TCRdb holds only in-frame clones, not every one. The data contain approximately 30,000 clones, roughly nine tenths of them singletons. The specimen was peripheral blood. The origin of the receptors is a human donor in a cohort sampled during active COVID-19.

The chain has TRBV14 and TRBJ1-1; the D gene is possibly TRBD1 (5 bases). The CDR3 length is 15 residues. Looked up from germline, CDR1 is SGHDN and CDR2 is FVKESK. Deletions cut 1 base from V and 4 bases from J, with 13 bases between. In nucleotides, the CDR3 is TGTGCCAGCAGCCAAGGGGGGGGGAGAAGCACTGAAGCTTTCTTT. It codes for CASSQGGGRSTEAFF.

There are a few counts of this clone. The chain uses TRBV30 and TRBJ1-5; D possibly corresponds to TRBD1 (6 bases). Per the germline V gene, CDR1 is GTSNPN and CDR2 is SVGIG (reference sequence). The CDR3 has 15 residues. V lost 2 bases to trimming and J lost 0 bases, with 11 bases between them. CDR3 DNA sequence: TGTGCCTGGAGTTATTCAGGGGTTAGCAATCAGCCCCAGCATTTT. This codes for CAWSYSGVSNQPQHF.

The chain recombines TRBV7-9 with TRBJ2-5; 9 positions match TRBD1. V was clipped by 5 bases and J by 4 bases; unmatched bases: 11. The CDR3 covers 16 residues. Germline V CDR1 and CDR2: SEHNR, FQNEAQ (reference sequence). This chain's CDR3 is CASSPKTGQGTETQYF. In nucleotides, the CDR3 is TGTGCCAGCAGCCCCAAAACGGGACAGGGAACAGAGACCCAGTACTTC.

V usage is TRBV7-2 and J usage is TRBJ2-1; D is perhaps TRBD1 (6 bases). The ends were cut back, 0 bases at V and 8 bases at J, with 14 bases in the middle. This CDR3 spans 15 amino acids. Germline CDR1 is SGHTA and CDR2 is FQGNSA. The CDR3 DNA reads TGTGCCAGCAGCTTAGCGTGGACAGAAAATTATGAGCAGTTCTTC. Protein: CASSLAWTENYEQFF.

The chain recombines TRBV9 with TRBJ1-2; D might be TRBD1 (6 bases). This CDR3 has 14 amino acids. The germline V and J ends were trimmed by 6 bases and 2 bases, with 14 bases remaining between them. The germline CDR1 and CDR2 sequences are SGDLS and YYNGEE. The CDR3 protein is CASKGQGNNYGYTF. The CDR3, as DNA: TGTGCCAGCAAAGGGCAGGGGAACAACTATGGCTACACCTTC.

This chain uses TRBV3-1 (or the pseudogene TRBV3-2) with TRBJ1-1; 7 bases map to TRBD1. The CDR3 length is 15 residues. Per germline, CDR1 LGHDT and CDR2 YNNKEL (reference sequence). After removal of 2 bases from V and 4 bases from J, the junction contained 7 bases not matched to a gene. For the CDR3, the DNA is TGTGCCAGCAGCCAACGAGACAGGGCGGGCACTGAAGCTTTCTTT. Its protein is CASSQRDRAGTEAFF.

The rearrangement joins TRBV25-1 to TRBJ2-5; possibly TRBD2 for D (6 bases). The CDR3 sequence is 16 residues long. Per germline, CDR1 MGHDK and CDR2 SYGVNS. Trimming removed 7 bases from V and 3 bases from J, with 21 bases in between. CDR3 sequence (DNA): TGTGCCAGCACCCTTGTATTCGGGGGTTATGAAGAGACCCAGTACTTC. Translating gives CASTLVFGGYEETQYF.

The chain has TRBV12-3 or TRBV12-4 and TRBJ1-1; perhaps TRBD1 as D (5 bases). This CDR3 region has 13 residues. The ends were cut back, 5 bases at V and 1 base at J, with 8 bases in the middle. CDR3 protein: CASSAGGNTEAFF. The CDR3 coding sequence is TGTGCCAGCAGTGCCGGGGGGAACACTGAAGCTTTCTTT.

The chain is built from TRBV2 and TRBJ2-7; D not resolved. Germline V gives CDR1 SNHLY, CDR2 FYNNEI. With 3 bases removed from V and 7 bases from J, the gap between germline ends came to 10 bases. The CDR3 covers 12 residues. The CDR3 spells CASSDSRWEQYF. CDR3 nucleotides: TGTGCCAGCAGTGATTCTAGGTGGGAGCAGTACTTC.

This chain connects TRBV4-3 to TRBJ2-2, with D tentatively TRBD1 (5 bases). Trimming stripped 0 bases from V and 4 bases from J, with 6 bases between. The CDR3 sequence is 14 residues long. The V gene's germline CDR1 is LGHNA and CDR2 YSLEER. CDR3 DNA sequence: TGCGCCAGCAGCCAAGACCAGGGCACCGGGGAGCTGTTTTTT. This encodes CASSQDQGTGELFF.

The chain couples TRBV6-5 to TRBJ1-5; D perhaps matches TRBD1 (5 bases). The CDR3 totals 14 residues. Germline CDR1 MNHEY, CDR2 SVGAGI. The germline V and J ends were trimmed by 5 bases and 2 bases, with 10 bases remaining between them. The CDR3 DNA reads TGTGCCAGCAGTAAGATAGGGGGCAATCAGCCCCAGCATTTT. As protein: CASSKIGGNQPQHF.

J is TRBJ2-7 and V is TRBV7-3; 8 bases agree with TRBD2. The V gene's germline CDR1 is SGHTA and CDR2 FQGTGA. The V gene end was trimmed by 5 bases and the J gene end by 3 bases; junction bases not matched to a gene: 3. This CDR3 comprises 13 residues. The CDR3 spells CASSKTSGYEQYF. DNA for the CDR3: TGTGCCAGCAGCAAAACTAGCGGCTACGAGCAGTACTTC.

This rearrangement joins TRBV6-1 to TRBJ2-1; a weak D match, TRBD2 (5 bases). V was clipped by 3 bases and J by 0 bases, with 12 bases between them. This CDR3 contains 16 residues. Germline V gene data show CDR1 as MNHNS and CDR2 as SASEGT. CDR3 DNA: TGTGCCAGCAGTGACCAACCGGGGAGCTCCTACAATGAGCAGTTCTTC. This translates into CASSDQPGSSYNEQFF.

This clone was found a few times. CDR3 nucleotides: TGTGCCAGCAGCGTAACCGGACTCACCGGGGAGCTGTTTTTT. It encodes CASSVTGLTGELFF. The chain employs TRBV9 and TRBJ2-2, with D maybe TRBD2 (5 bases). This CDR3 has 14 amino acids. In germline, CDR1 is SGDLS, CDR2 YYNGEE. V gave up 1 base and J gave up 4 bases, with 8 bases separating them.

V and J are TRBV12-5 and TRBJ2-3; tentatively, D is TRBD2 (6 bases). This CDR3 region has 15 residues. V was cut by 6 bases and J by 3 bases, with 16 bases left in between. CDR1 is LGHNT, CDR2 FRNRAP, per germline. Written as DNA, the CDR3 is TGTGCTAGTGGGGACGGGCTTCGGGGGACAGATACGCAGTATTTT. Translating gives CASGDGLRGTDTQYF. The full variable domain, in which reference TRBV12-5 and TRBJ2-3 provide the parts outside the CDR3, is DARVTQTPRHKVTEMGQEVTMRCQPILGHNTVFWYRQTMMQGLELLAYFRNRAPLDDSGMPKDRFSAEMPDATLATLKIQPSEPRDSAVYFCASGDGLRGTDTQYFGPGTRLTVL.

J is TRBJ2-2 and V is TRBV27, with D perhaps TRBD1 (7 bases). Looked up from germline, CDR1 is MNHEY and CDR2 is SMNVEV (reference sequence). The CDR3 has 15 residues. Trimming took off 9 bases at V and 4 bases at J, with 18 bases between the two ends. The CDR3 protein is CARKGGTAFTGELFF. In DNA form, the CDR3 reads TGTGCCAGGAAAGGAGGGACAGCCTTCACCGGGGAGCTGTTTTTT.

This rearrangement joins TRBV19 to TRBJ1-1; weak D call: TRBD1 (5 bases). Per the germline V gene, CDR1 is LNHDA and CDR2 is SQIVND (reference sequence). This CDR3 comprises 14 residues. V shed 5 bases and J shed 1 base, with 11 bases lying between them. CDR3: CASSLQGSNTEAFF. For the CDR3, the DNA is TGTGCCAGTAGTTTGCAGGGATCGAACACTGAAGCTTTCTTT.

This chain uses TRBV6-5 with TRBJ1-2, with TRBD1 matching over 8 bases. Germline V gives CDR1 MNHEY, CDR2 SVGAGI. The CDR3 consists of 15 residues. V lost 5 bases and J lost 5; bases outside the gene matches: 10. CDR3: CASSLSQGAGYGYTF. The CDR3 DNA follows: TGTGCCAGCAGTCTATCCCAGGGGGCCGGGTATGGCTACACCTTC.

The count of this clone is one. The J gene is TRBJ2-3, the V gene TRBV19; TRBD1 might be the D (6 bases). This CDR3 comprises 13 residues. Deletions cut 6 bases from V and 4 bases from J, with 11 bases between. Germline CDR1 and CDR2: LNHDA and SQIVND (reference sequence). The CDR3 sequence: CASSPSGADTQYF. As DNA, the CDR3 is TGTGCCAGTAGCCCCTCAGGGGCAGATACGCAGTATTTT.

This clone was seen a single time. This chain uses TRBV6-5 with TRBJ2-5; D not resolved. Germline lookup yields CDR1 MNHEY and CDR2 SVGAGI. CDR3 length: 13 residues. V was shortened by 5 bases and J by 5 bases, with 12 bases between the two germline ends. The CDR3 DNA reads TGTGCCAGCAGTCCCCGGGTTCCGGAGACCCAGTACTTC. Amino acids: CASSPRVPETQYF.

The chain uses TRBV5-1 and TRBJ1-2; maybe TRBD1 (6 bases). The CDR3 spans 12 residues. From germline, CDR1 is SGHRS and CDR2 YFSETQ. V was pared by 1 base and J by 6 bases, with 7 bases between. The CDR3 sequence: CASSLYRDGYTF. The CDR3, as DNA: TGCGCCAGCAGCTTGTACAGGGATGGCTACACCTTC.

V gene TRBV5-1 combines with J gene TRBJ2-2, with D perhaps matching TRBD2 (5 bases). This CDR3 has 15 residues. Germline V gene data show CDR1 as SGHRS and CDR2 as YFSETQ. Trimming stripped 2 bases from V and 3 bases from J, with 11 bases between. This CDR3 is CASSFFGVDTGELFF. DNA for the CDR3: TGCGCCAGCAGCTTTTTCGGGGTCGACACCGGGGAGCTGTTTTTT.

The gene calls are TRBV7-2 and TRBJ1-6; a possible D gene is TRBD1 (6 bases). The CDR3 covers 14 residues. The germline gives CDR1 SGHTA, CDR2 FQGNSA. The ends were cut back, 5 bases at V and 14 bases at J, with 19 bases in the middle. The CDR3 region has the DNA TGTGCCAGCAGCCAATGGACAGCTTTAAGGACCCTCCACTTT. Its protein is CASSQWTALRTLHF.

Written as DNA, the CDR3 is TGTGCGCGATGGCCCACCGACAGGGGCGATTCACCCCTCCACTTT. Its translation is CARWPTDRGDSPLHF. J is TRBJ1-6 and V is TRBV10-3, with 8 positions matching TRBD1. Germline lookup yields CDR1 ENHRY and CDR2 SYGVKD. This CDR3 has 15 amino acids.

The chain joins TRBV18 to TRBJ1-4, with 11 positions matching TRBD1. The CDR3 totals 15 residues. With 3 bases clipped from V and 8 bases from J, the junction kept 5 bases outside the gene matches. Germline V gives CDR1 KGHSH, CDR2 LQKENI. The CDR3 region is CASSPPGTGGEKLFF. The CDR3 nucleotides are TGTGCCAGCTCACCCCCCGGGACAGGGGGGGAAAAACTGTTTTTT.

The chain couples TRBV5-1 to TRBJ1-1; a weak D match, TRBD1 (6 bases). Trimming shortened V by 1 base and J by 0 bases, and 7 bases separated the two germline ends. Looked up from germline, CDR1 is SGHRS and CDR2 is YFSETQ. The CDR3 covers 14 residues. The CDR3 DNA reads as TGCGCCAGCAGCTTGAGACAGGTGAACACTGAAGCTTTCTTT. This gives the protein CASSLRQVNTEAFF.

V gene TRBV12-3 or TRBV12-4 combines with J gene TRBJ2-7, with D perhaps TRBD1 (6 bases). CDR3 size: 13 residues. The V end lost 5 bases, the J end lost 2 bases, and 10 bases lay between the germline ends. As DNA, the CDR3 is TGTGCCAGCAGTCCTCGGACAGCCTACGAGCAGTACTTC. This encodes CASSPRTAYEQYF.

This clone was found a few times. The chain recombines TRBV20-1 with TRBJ1-2; 9 nucleotides match TRBD1. Losses at the gene ends were 3 bases for V and 6 bases for J; bases not matched to a gene: 2. This CDR3 is built from 12 residues. Germline V gene sequence: CDR1 DFQATT, CDR2 SNEGSKA (reference sequence). CDR3 in amino acids: CSASGTGNGYTF. The CDR3 DNA sequence: TGCAGTGCTAGTGGGACAGGGAATGGCTACACCTTC.